This T cell receptor beta chain was sequenced during a study of neurological immune-mediated disorders. Germline CDR1 and CDR2: SGHRS and YFSETQ. V was clipped by 1 base and J by 2 bases, with 9 bases between them. CDR3 length: 14 residues. In the case of this clonotype: Antigen: not known.

cDNA was made by 5'RACE with 10-nucleotide random UMIs. TCRdb fed the 5' RACE reads into MiXCR, producing one record per CDR3 protein. The sample shows 81,000 or so distinct CDR3 sequences, 4% to 6% of them seen only once. Overall study results and limits: Expansion of TCR clones was greatest in HTLV-1-associated myelopathy and smallest in multiple sclerosis, where it fell below that of healthy controls. The absence of any CDR3 amino acid sequence shared by expanded clones across subjects suggests that repertoires were private in all groups.

The chain carries TRBV5-1 and TRBJ2-5; D is undetermined. Sequencing used PBMCs. This TCR was recovered from a woman in her 30s with multiple sclerosis. CDR3 amino acids: CASSLLPGQETQYF. CDR3 sequence (DNA): TGCGCCAGCAGCTTGCTTCCTGGACAAGAGACCCAGTACTTC.